This note documents a single T cell receptor beta chain sequence. What it binds is not known. The CDR3 totals 10 residues. In germline, CDR1 is MNHEY, CDR2 SMNVEV (reference sequence). The ends were cut back, 8 bases at V and 4 bases at J, with 6 bases in the middle. These data are taken from a study of T-cell memory formation after mild COVID-19. MiXCR, run by TCRdb on the 5' RACE reads, gives a single entry per CDR3 protein. Of approximately 430,000 distinct CDR3 sequences in the sample, 20% to 25% were seen once. General observations from the study: A balance of CD4 and CD8 characterized clones contracting day 15 to 85, whereas later expanders leaned CD4+.

This chain uses TRBV27 with TRBJ2-7; D not resolved. Sample: PBMCs or a T cell subset sorted from them (not recorded which). This clonotype was obtained from an adult woman who had mild COVID-19 (a few samples of this study predate the infection). Cell type and time point are not known. CDR3 nucleotide sequence: TGTGCCAGCGGCAAATACGAGCAGTACTTC. It specifies CASGKYEQYF.